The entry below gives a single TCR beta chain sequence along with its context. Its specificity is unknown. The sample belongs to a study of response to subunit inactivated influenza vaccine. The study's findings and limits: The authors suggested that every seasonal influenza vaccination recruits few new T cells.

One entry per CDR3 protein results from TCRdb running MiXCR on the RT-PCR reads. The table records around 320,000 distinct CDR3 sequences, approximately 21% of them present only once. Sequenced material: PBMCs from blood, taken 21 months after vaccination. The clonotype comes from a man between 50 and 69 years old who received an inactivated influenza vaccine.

The CDR3 loop reads CASSFVAGVGNEQFF. The DNA for the CDR3 is TGTGCCAGCAGTTTTGTGGCAGGGGTAGGCAATGAGCAGTTCTTC. The rearrangement uses TRBV28 and TRBJ2-1; possibly TRBD1 for D (6 bases). Looked up from germline, CDR1 is MDHEN and CDR2 is SYDVKM. This CDR3 region has 15 residues. V was clipped by 3 bases and J by 6 bases, with 15 bases between them.